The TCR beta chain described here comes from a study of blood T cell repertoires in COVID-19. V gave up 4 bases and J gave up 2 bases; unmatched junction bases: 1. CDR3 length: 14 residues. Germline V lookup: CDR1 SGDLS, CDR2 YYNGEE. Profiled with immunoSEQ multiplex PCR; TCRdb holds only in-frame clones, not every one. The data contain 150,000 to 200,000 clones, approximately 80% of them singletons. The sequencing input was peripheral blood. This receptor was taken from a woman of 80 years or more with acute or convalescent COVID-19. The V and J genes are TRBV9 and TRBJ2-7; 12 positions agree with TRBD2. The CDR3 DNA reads TGTGCCAGCAGCCGGACTAGCGGGACCTACGAGCAGTACTTC. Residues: CASSRTSGTYEQYF.